This T cell receptor (beta chain) was captured in a study of cytomegalovirus exposure and HLA in healthy donors. Notes on the study in general: The study labeled fewer than 200 TCR beta chains cytomegalovirus-associated. The availability of immune exposure information extended only to CMV serostatus.

This clone has only a few counts. Its specificity is unknown. Both 60 Vbeta primers and 13 Jbeta primers went into the PCR. Libraries were prepared by immunoSEQ multiplex PCR; TCRdb keeps only in-frame clonotypes and omits some of them. The sample gives over 80,000 clones, 60% to 80% of which show up once; 6% is in the top ten. This CDR3 region has 13 residues. Germline V lookup: CDR1 SNHLY, CDR2 FYNNEI. The V and J ends lost 4 bases and 5 bases, in that order; junction bases with no gene match: 4. Sequenced input: PBMCs. The rearrangement links TRBV2 to TRBJ2-7, with 8 bases lining up with TRBD1. The clonotype originates from a female donor in good health and CMV-seronegative. In DNA, the CDR3 is TGTGCCAGCAGTGTGAGACAGGGGAACGAGCAGTACTTC. Amino acid sequence: CASSVRQGNEQYF.